Below are 24 T cell receptor beta chains sequenced from a single sample in a study of T cell responses to AZD1222 COVID-19 vaccine. Using immunoSEQ multiplex PCR, the repertoire was profiled, and TCRdb retains in-frame clones only, with some absent. Of around 100,000 clones in the sample, around 89% were seen once. The sample in question was peripheral blood, obtained on day 0 of AZD1222 vaccination. The receptors were sampled from an adult in good health.

This chain connects TRBV25-1 to TRBJ1-4, with 7 bases fitting TRBD1. This CDR3 is 13 amino acids long. V was pared by 6 bases and J by 4 bases, with 2 bases of the junction left unmatched. CDR1 and CDR2 (germline): MGHDK, SYGVNS. As DNA, the CDR3 is TGTGCCAGCAGGGACAGGATTAATGAAAAACTGTTTTTT. Encoded protein: CASRDRINEKLFF.

This sequence joins TRBV6-5 and TRBJ1-5; D perhaps matches TRBD1 (5 bases). V lost 4 bases to trimming and J lost 0 bases, with 10 bases between them. The CDR3 consists of 15 residues. Germline-derived CDR1 and CDR2 are MNHEY and SVGAGI. The CDR3 DNA follows: TGTGCCAGCAGTTTAGGGGCGAATAGCAATCAGCCCCAGCATTTT. Its protein is CASSLGANSNQPQHF.

This clone has only one observation. J is TRBJ1-3 and V is TRBV11-2, with 9 bases fitting TRBD1. CDR1 is SGHAT and CDR2 is FQNNGV in the germline V gene. There are 16 residues in the CDR3. Losses at the gene ends were 5 bases for V and 0 bases for J; bases not matched to a gene: 5. The CDR3 DNA reads as TGTGCCAGCAGCCCCTGGACAGGGGACTCTGGAAACACCATATATTTT. This encodes CASSPWTGDSGNTIYF.

A few counts support this clone. The CDR3 is CASSLASDSYNEQFF. Written as DNA, the CDR3 is TGCGCCAGCAGCTTGGCCTCGGACAGCTACAATGAGCAGTTCTTC. The chain carries TRBV5-1 and TRBJ2-1, with D maybe TRBD1 (6 bases). In germline, CDR1 is SGHRS, CDR2 YFSETQ. The CDR3 runs to 15 residues. Trimming removed 0 bases at V and 3 bases at J, with 10 bases between.

This clone was seen a handful of times. The chain has TRBV6-5 and TRBJ1-1; D not resolved. V was cut by 1 base and J by 8 bases, with 5 bases left in between. This CDR3 has 11 residues. Germline V CDR1 and CDR2: MNHEY, SVGAGI. This CDR3 is CASSYLAEAFF. The DNA for the CDR3 is TGTGCCAGCAGTTACTTGGCGGAAGCTTTCTTT.

This clone appeared once. The V and J genes are TRBV6-1 and TRBJ1-2; D unresolved. CDR1 is MNHNS and CDR2 is SASEGT in the germline V gene. With 2 bases removed from V and 7 bases from J, the gap between germline ends came to 5 bases. The CDR3 is made up of 11 amino acids. The CDR3 DNA reads as TGTGCCAGCAGTGAAAGGATTGGCTACACCTTC. Residues: CASSERIGYTF.

The V and J genes are TRBV10-3 and TRBJ1-5; 12 bases fit TRBD1. This CDR3 comprises 14 residues. V lost 4 bases, J lost 5 bases, and 0 bases stayed unmatched. In germline, CDR1 is ENHRY, CDR2 SYGVKD. CDR3 residues: CAISGDRGHQPQHF. CDR3 nucleotide sequence: TGTGCCATCAGTGGGGACAGGGGGCATCAGCCCCAGCATTTT.

The chain employs TRBV23-1 and TRBJ1-6, with TRBD1 matching 7 bases. TRBV23-1 is marked as an open reading frame, function uncertain. This CDR3 has 14 amino acids. The V and J ends lost 2 bases and 10 bases, in that order; junction bases with no gene match: 5. The CDR3 region has the DNA TGCGCCAGCAGTCAACCAGGGGGTGGATCACCCCTCCACTTT. It specifies CASSQPGGGSPLHF.

The rearrangement uses TRBV24-1 and TRBJ1-4; the D gene is possibly TRBD1 (6 bases). The CDR3 spans 12 residues. Germline V gene sequence: CDR1 KGHDR, CDR2 SFDVKD. Trimming removed 7 bases at V and 7 bases at J, with 9 bases between. As DNA, the CDR3 is TGTGCCACCAGCCAGGGGAGTGAAAAACTGTTTTTT. This codes for CATSQGSEKLFF.

This chain joins TRBV7-9 and TRBJ1-6; tentative D call: TRBD1 (6 bases). Germline values: CDR1 SEHNR, CDR2 FQNEAQ (reference sequence). V lost 2 bases and J lost 7, with 12 bases in between. The CDR3 runs to 15 residues. The CDR3 loop reads CASSLIGQTNSPLHF. The CDR3, as DNA: TGTGCCAGCAGCTTAATCGGACAGACAAATTCACCCCTCCACTTT.

The J gene is TRBJ2-3, the V gene TRBV5-1; D gene uncertain. The ends were cut back, 1 base at V and 2 bases at J, with 8 bases in the middle. The CDR3 is made up of 14 amino acids. Germline-derived CDR1 and CDR2 are SGHRS and YFSETQ. This CDR3 reads CASSLIVHTDTQYF. The CDR3 nucleotides read TGCGCCAGCAGCTTGATAGTACACACAGATACGCAGTATTTT.

The chain joins TRBV7-9 to TRBJ1-3, with unresolved D. V shed 5 bases and J shed 4 bases, with 6 bases lying between them. This CDR3 contains 12 residues. Germline loops: CDR1 SEHNR, CDR2 FQNEAQ (reference sequence). In DNA, the CDR3 is TGTGCCAGCAGCCCCCCGGGAAACACCATATATTTT. Encoded protein: CASSPPGNTIYF.

The rearrangement uses TRBV19 and TRBJ2-1, with TRBD2 identical over 11 bases. The germline gives CDR1 LNHDA, CDR2 SQIVND (reference sequence). Unmatched junction bases numbered 17, after V lost 6 bases and J lost 4 bases. This CDR3 contains 19 residues. The DNA for the CDR3 is TGTGCCAGTAGAGAACTAGCGGGAGCCGCTCCTTCCCGATACAATGAGCAGTTCTTC. It yields the protein CASRELAGAAPSRYNEQFF.

This clone was counted a single time. This rearrangement joins TRBV11-2 to TRBJ2-1, with a tentative D call TRBD2 (5 bases). Looked up from germline, CDR1 is SGHAT and CDR2 is FQNNGV. V was clipped by 0 bases and J by 7 bases, with 10 bases between them. The CDR3 totals 14 residues. CDR3 coding DNA: TGTGCCAGCAGCTTAGATCGGGGAGTGAATGAGCAGTTCTTC. Amino acid sequence: CASSLDRGVNEQFF.

The chain links TRBV24-1 to TRBJ1-2; the D gene is possibly TRBD1 (5 bases). This CDR3 region has 14 residues. The V gene lost 2 bases and the J gene lost 8 bases, with 14 bases spanning the gap. Germline CDR1 is KGHDR and CDR2 is SFDVKD. The CDR3 protein is CATSDYRSLGGYTF. In nucleotides, the CDR3 is TGTGCCACCAGTGATTACAGGTCTTTAGGCGGCTACACCTTC.

This chain links TRBV6-1 with TRBJ2-1; possible D gene TRBD1, 5 bases. V dropped 3 bases and J dropped 9 bases, with 6 bases sitting between them. The CDR3 runs to 11 residues. The germline CDR1 and CDR2 sequences are MNHNS and SASEGT. CDR3 amino acids: CASSEQGEQFF. The CDR3 nucleotides read TGTGCCAGCAGTGAGCAGGGTGAGCAGTTCTTC.

The J gene is TRBJ1-1, the V gene TRBV15; D unclear. Germline lookup yields CDR1 LNHNV and CDR2 YYDKDF (reference sequence). CDR3 length: 13 residues. V dropped 7 bases and J dropped 7 bases, with 16 bases sitting between them. The CDR3 coding sequence is TGTGCCACCATGTCTGGGTACAGCCGTGAAGCTTTCTTT. It encodes CATMSGYSREAFF.

This clone was detected only once. The rearrangement uses TRBV19 and TRBJ2-1; 7 nucleotides line up with TRBD2. Germline CDR1 LNHDA, CDR2 SQIVND (reference sequence). With V trimmed by 7 bases and J by 10 bases, 13 bases remained unmatched. CDR3 size: 14 residues. DNA for the CDR3: TGTGCCAGTAAATCGAGAAGCGGGGCCGGGGAGCAGTTCTTC. Translation gives CASKSRSGAGEQFF.

The chain employs TRBV30 and TRBJ2-1, with D perhaps TRBD2 (6 bases). The CDR3 has 12 amino acids. Germline CDR1 reads GTSNPN; CDR2 reads SVGIG (reference sequence). With 3 bases removed from V and 5 bases from J, the gap between germline ends came to 8 bases. The CDR3 nucleotides are TGTGCCTGGAGGGGGACTCACAATGAGCAGTTCTTC. This sequence encodes CAWRGTHNEQFF.

The rearrangement uses TRBV7-2 and TRBJ2-1, with D possibly called TRBD1 or TRBD2 (6 bases each). V lost 5 bases and J 8 bases, leaving 16 bases between the germline ends. Per the germline V gene, CDR1 is SGHTA and CDR2 is FQGNSA. This CDR3 comprises 14 residues. This CDR3 reads CASSLLMGGYEQFF. The CDR3 DNA reads as TGTGCCAGCAGCCTACTTATGGGGGGCTATGAGCAGTTCTTC. Using reference TRBV7-2 and TRBJ2-1 for the parts outside the CDR3, the full variable domain is GAGVSQSPSNKVTEKGKDVELRCDPISGHTALYWYRQSLGQGLEFLIYFQGNSAPDKSGLPSDRFSAERTGGSVSTLTIQRTQQEDSAVYLCASSLLMGGYEQFFGPGTRLTVL.

The V and J genes are TRBV19 and TRBJ1-5; TRBD1 matches at 8 bases. The CDR3 totals 16 residues. The trim removed 10 bases at V and 0 bases at J, leaving 11 bases unmatched. CDR1 and CDR2 from the germline V gene are LNHDA and SQIVND (reference sequence). CDR3 DNA: TGTGCCACCAAAGGGACAGGTGGAAATAGCAATCAGCCCCAGCATTTT. Translation: CATKGTGGNSNQPQHF.

The V and J genes are TRBV2 and TRBJ2-7, with D possibly being TRBD1 (5 bases). Trimming stripped 6 bases from V and 0 bases from J, with 12 bases between. Germline loops: CDR1 SNHLY, CDR2 FYNNEI. The CDR3 loop spans 14 amino acids. The CDR3: CASSMTERSYEQYF. The CDR3, as DNA: TGTGCCAGCAGCATGACAGAACGCTCCTACGAGCAGTACTTC.

This chain joins TRBV6-2 or TRBV6-3 and TRBJ2-5; D gene unclear. In germline, CDR1 is MNHEY, CDR2 SVGEGT. The V and J ends lost 2 bases and 4 bases respectively, with 14 bases between them. The CDR3 spans 15 residues. Written as DNA, the CDR3 is TGTGCCAGCAGTTACAGGAGTCCCGGCGGAGAGACCCAGTACTTC. This encodes CASSYRSPGGETQYF.

The genes are TRBV24-1 and TRBJ2-7; 11 bases agree with TRBD2. This CDR3 has 14 residues. With V trimmed by 2 bases and J by 6 bases, 2 bases remained unmatched. The germline V gene has CDR1 KGHDR and CDR2 SFDVKD. The CDR3 loop is CATSDSLAGGEQYF. CDR3 in DNA: TGTGCCACCAGTGATTCGCTAGCGGGAGGCGAGCAGTACTTC.